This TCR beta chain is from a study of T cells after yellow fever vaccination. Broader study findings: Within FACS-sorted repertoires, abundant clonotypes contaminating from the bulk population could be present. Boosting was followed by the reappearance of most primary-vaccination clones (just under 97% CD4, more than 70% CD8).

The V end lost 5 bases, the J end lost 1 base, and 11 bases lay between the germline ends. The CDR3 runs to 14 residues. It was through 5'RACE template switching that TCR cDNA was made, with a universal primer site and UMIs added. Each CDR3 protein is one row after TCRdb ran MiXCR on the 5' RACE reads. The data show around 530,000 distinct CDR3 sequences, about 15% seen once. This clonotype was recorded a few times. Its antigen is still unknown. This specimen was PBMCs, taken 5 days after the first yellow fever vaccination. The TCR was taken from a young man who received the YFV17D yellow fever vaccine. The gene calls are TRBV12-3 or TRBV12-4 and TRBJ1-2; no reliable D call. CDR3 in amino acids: CASSRGQHNYGYTF. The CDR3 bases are TGTGCCAGCAGTCGCGGGCAGCATAACTATGGCTACACCTTC.